This passage covers 20 T cell receptor beta chains from one sample sequenced in a study of T cell responses to AZD1222 COVID-19 vaccine. Measured with immunoSEQ multiplex PCR; TCRdb has only the in-frame clones, and not every one. Of some 100,000 clones in the sample, approximately 87% were seen once. This specimen consisted of peripheral blood, obtained on day 0 of AZD1222 vaccination. The receptors come from an adult in good health.

The rearrangement uses TRBV11-2 and TRBJ2-3, with D uncertain. From germline, CDR1 is SGHAT and CDR2 FQNNGV. The CDR3 covers 13 residues. Trimming pared 6 bases from V and 6 bases from J, leaving 13 bases between. CDR3 nucleotides: TGTGCCAGCAGTGTAGGGCGTTCCGATACGCAGTATTTT. As protein: CASSVGRSDTQYF.

This rearrangement joins TRBV18 to TRBJ1-1, with 12 bases that match TRBD1. CDR3 size: 17 residues. CDR1 is KGHSH, CDR2 LQKENI, per germline. J gave up 4 bases and V 3 bases, and 9 bases lay outside the gene matches. Written as DNA, the CDR3 is TGTGCCAGCTCACCCTGGGGACAGGGGGCCCCGGGCACTGAAGCTTTCTTT. Protein: CASSPWGQGAPGTEAFF.

This chain joins TRBV5-1 and TRBJ2-3; D might be TRBD1 (5 bases). V lost 3 bases and J lost 4, with 18 bases in between. CDR1 and CDR2 (germline): SGHRS, YFSETQ. This CDR3 spans 16 amino acids. The CDR3 spells CASSSNRRVGADTQYF. The CDR3 coding sequence is TGCGCCAGCAGCTCAAACCGCAGGGTTGGCGCAGATACGCAGTATTTT.

The chain has TRBV7-9 and TRBJ1-6; 8 nucleotides agree with TRBD1. This CDR3 region has 15 residues. Germline CDR1 reads SEHNR; CDR2 reads FQNEAQ (reference sequence). The trim removed 5 bases at V and 6 bases at J, leaving 6 bases unmatched. The CDR3 spells CASSDGTGPNSPLHF. CDR3 bases: TGTGCCAGCAGCGACGGGACAGGTCCTAATTCACCCCTCCACTTT.

This clone appeared a few times. At one end, the junction sequence differs from germline, possibly due to a read error. The CDR3 DNA is TGTGCCAGCAGTTTCAAGGAAGCGGCCTTTCGAGACTTC. Amino acids: CASSFKEAAFRDF. The rearrangement joins TRBV12-3 or TRBV12-4 to TRBJ2-7, with a weak D call TRBD2 (5 bases). CDR3 length: 13 residues.

This chain uses TRBV7-2 with TRBJ1-6; 7 bases align to TRBD1. The germline V gene has CDR1 SGHTA and CDR2 FQGNSA. Losses at the gene ends were 5 bases for V and 0 bases for J; bases not matched to a gene: 4. The CDR3 covers 16 residues. The CDR3: CASSRRDSSYNSPLHF. The CDR3 region has the DNA TGTGCCAGCAGCCGGCGGGACAGCTCCTATAATTCACCCCTCCACTTT.

The chain recombines TRBV4-3 with TRBJ1-1; TRBD1 is a possible D gene (6 bases). Per the germline V gene, CDR1 is LGHNA and CDR2 is YSLEER. Trimming took 4 bases from V and 4 from J, leaving 19 bases between them. The CDR3 spans 16 residues. The CDR3 here is CASSPRAGGETTEAFF. Here the CDR3 DNA reads TGCGCCAGCAGCCCGAGGGCCGGGGGCGAGACCACTGAAGCTTTCTTT.

The genes are TRBV14 and TRBJ1-2; D unclear. With 1 base removed from V and 8 bases from J, the gap between germline ends came to 11 bases. CDR3 length: 13 residues. The germline V gene encodes CDR1 SGHDN and CDR2 FVKESK. CDR3 nucleotide sequence: TGTGCCAGCAGCCAAGTATACAGCGGCGGCTACACCTTC. Its translation is CASSQVYSGGYTF.

The rearrangement joins TRBV28 to TRBJ1-6; D gene ambiguous. Trimming took 6 bases from V and 7 from J, leaving 10 bases between them. This CDR3 has 13 residues. Germline loops: CDR1 MDHEN, CDR2 SYDVKM. The CDR3 here is CASSRDPNSPLHF. CDR3 DNA sequence: TGTGCCAGCAGCCGAGACCCCAATTCACCCCTCCACTTT. The entire variable domain, with the rest obtained from reference TRBV28 and TRBJ1-6, is as follows: DVKVTQSSRYLVKRTGEKVFLECVQDMDHENMFWYRQDPGLGLRLIYFSYDVKMKEKGDIPEGYSVSREKKERFSLILESASTNQTSMYLCASSRDPNSPLHFGNGTRLTVT.

This clone turned up a few times. The rearrangement links TRBV16 to TRBJ2-7, with 7 bases aligning to TRBD2. J was trimmed by 4 bases and V by 5 bases; bases with no gene match: 8. The CDR3 loop spans 14 amino acids. From germline, CDR1 is KGHSY and CDR2 FQNENV. In nucleotides, the CDR3 is TGTGCCAGCAGCACCGGGGAGGGACGTTACGAGCAGTACTTC. This gives the protein CASSTGEGRYEQYF. The full variable domain, in which reference TRBV16 and TRBJ2-7 provide the parts outside the CDR3, is GEEVAQTPKHLVRGEGQKAKLYCAPIKGHSYVFWYQQVLKNEFKFLISFQNENVFDETGMPKERFSAKCLPNSPCSLEIQATKLEDSAVYFCASSTGEGRYEQYFGPGTRLTVT.

The chain combines TRBV4-2 with TRBJ2-7; TRBD1 matches at 8 bases. The germline V gene encodes CDR1 LGHNA and CDR2 YNFKEQ. The CDR3 totals 14 residues. Germline trimming cut 3 bases from V and 0 bases from J; bases unmatched to any gene: 1. For the CDR3, the DNA is TGTGCCAGCAGCCACACAGGGGGCTCCTACGAGCAGTACTTC. Protein product: CASSHTGGSYEQYF.

This clone has only a few counts. The V and J genes are TRBV4-2 and TRBJ1-1, with TRBD1 as a possible D gene (6 bases). The V end lost 0 bases, the J end lost 0 bases, and 11 bases lay between the germline ends. This CDR3 is 16 amino acids long. Per germline, CDR1 LGHNA and CDR2 YNFKEQ. CDR3 sequence reads: CASSQEGTGLNTEAFF. The CDR3 coding sequence is TGTGCCAGCAGCCAAGAAGGAACAGGGTTGAACACTGAAGCTTTCTTT.

The chain employs TRBV4-3 and TRBJ1-2; unclear D gene. The V gene lost 1 base and the J gene lost 4 bases, with 13 bases spanning the gap. The CDR3 consists of 15 residues. Germline CDR1 reads LGHNA; CDR2 reads YSLEER. The CDR3: CASSQGLFVPYGYTF. The CDR3 DNA reads TGCGCCAGCAGCCAAGGTCTATTTGTGCCCTATGGCTACACCTTC.

The J gene is TRBJ2-3, the V gene TRBV2, with TRBD2 matching over 8 bases. Germline values: CDR1 SNHLY, CDR2 FYNNEI. The CDR3 is 17 amino acids. V dropped 6 bases and J dropped 4; count of bases not matched to a gene: 15. The chain's CDR3 is CASRFAGLGVIADTQYF. The CDR3 DNA reads TGTGCCAGCAGATTTGCGGGACTAGGAGTAATTGCAGATACGCAGTATTTT. Full variable domain (rest looked up from reference TRBV2 and TRBJ2-3): EPEVTQTPSHQVTQMGQEVILRCVPISNHLYFYWYRQILGQKVEFLVSFYNNEISEKSEIFDDQFSVERPDGSNFTLKIRSTKLEDSAMYFCASRFAGLGVIADTQYFGPGTRLTVL.

The genes are TRBV12-3 or TRBV12-4 and TRBJ2-1; D unclear. The CDR3 is 12 residues long. Trimming removed 5 bases from V and 5 bases from J, with 7 bases in between. Written as DNA, the CDR3 is TGTGCCAGCAGTGGACCAAACAATGAGCAGTTCTTC. This translates into CASSGPNNEQFF.

This chain uses TRBV27 with TRBJ1-6; no clear D. Germline V lookup: CDR1 MNHEY, CDR2 SMNVEV (reference sequence). This CDR3 comprises 14 residues. V was trimmed by 2 bases and J by 10 bases, leaving 12 bases between them. The CDR3 here is CASSLGIGWSPLHF. The CDR3 nucleotides read TGTGCCAGCAGTTTAGGGATTGGGTGGTCACCCCTCCACTTT.

This rearrangement joins TRBV28 to TRBJ1-1; TRBD1 agrees at 8 bases. There are 17 residues in the CDR3. Losses at the gene ends were 5 bases for V and 7 bases for J; bases not matched to a gene: 18. In germline, CDR1 is MDHEN, CDR2 SYDVKM. In DNA form, the CDR3 reads TGTGCCAGCAGTACGAGGGCCACAGGGGGAAGGGATATTGAAGCTTTCTTT. Translated, it gives CASSTRATGGRDIEAFF.

This rearrangement joins TRBV6-1 to TRBJ2-1; D could derive from TRBD1 or TRBD2 (6 bases each). Germline-derived CDR1 and CDR2 are MNHNS and SASEGT. The V end lost 2 bases, the J end lost 3 bases, and 14 bases lay between the germline ends. The CDR3 covers 16 residues. CDR3 in DNA: TGTGCCAGCAGTGAAATGTTAGGGGGGATCTACAATGAGCAGTTCTTC. Protein sequence: CASSEMLGGIYNEQFF.

The chain has TRBV7-3 and TRBJ1-2; 7 nucleotides agree with TRBD1. Germline CDR1 SGHTA, CDR2 FQGTGA. The ends lost 1 base at V and 6 bases at J; junction bases unmatched: 11. CDR3 size: 16 residues. DNA for the CDR3: TGTGCCAGCAGCTTAATAAATACAGGGGCGGCTGATGGCTACACCTTC. Residues: CASSLINTGAADGYTF.

This chain joins TRBV27 and TRBJ1-1; no firm D call. This CDR3 spans 12 amino acids. Trimming took 4 bases from V and 6 from J, leaving 9 bases between them. Germline V gene data show CDR1 as MNHEY and CDR2 as SMNVEV (reference sequence). The CDR3 reads CASSSPPAEAFF. The CDR3 coding sequence is TGTGCCAGCAGTTCCCCCCCCGCTGAAGCTTTCTTT.